This T cell receptor (beta chain) came from a study of CD8 T cells in Susac syndrome. The CDR3 extends over 15 amino acids. The V and J ends lost 0 bases and 7 bases, in that order; junction bases with no gene match: 5. CDR1 and CDR2 from the germline V gene are LGHNA and YNFKEQ. Sequencing targeted TCR beta in T cells from blood (CD8+ and CD4+). The multiple sclerosis controls comprised treatment-naive patients whose relapsing-remitting disease was stable or active. Through negative isolation, CD4+ and CD8+ T cells were obtained, while TEMRA cells were enriched using FACS. The RNA input was about 0.45 to 1 ug, and it was reverse transcribed with random hexamers. Multiplex immunoSEQ PCR targeted 54 Vbeta and 13 Jbeta TCR beta segments. TCRdb re-called the immunoSEQ multiplex PCR reads with MiXCR, one entry per CDR3 protein. The profile shows 250,000 to 300,000 distinct CDR3 sequences, around 91% of them singletons.

The specimen sequenced was CD8+ T cells from PBMCs. The chain combines TRBV4-2 with TRBJ1-4; 7 bases agree with TRBD1. The receptor's source is a human donor with multiple sclerosis. The CDR3, as DNA: TGTGCCAGCAGCCAAGAGGAGGGGGCGCGTGAAAAACTGTTTTTT. Its translation: CASSQEEGAREKLFF.